The sequence of this T cell receptor (beta chain) was determined in a study of OX40 agonist ivuxolimab in advanced cancers. About the study: Participants could have had prior anti-PD-1, anti-PD-L1 or anti-CTLA-4 therapy, and around 40% had some.

Here immunoSEQ multiplex PCR was the method, and the copy in TCRdb shows in-frame clones only, minus some. In the table there are approximately 60,000 clones, over 75% of which are singletons. The sample was CD4+ or CD8+ T cells sorted from blood, taken in a trial of the OX40 agonist ivuxolimab. The receptor's source is an adult with an advanced solid tumor such as melanoma, head and neck, liver or kidney cancer.

CDR3 nucleotide sequence: TGTGCCAGCATCCGGGACAGGGGGGTGAGTGGCTACACCTTC. This sequence encodes CASIRDRGVSGYTF. V gene TRBV6-1 combines with J gene TRBJ1-2; TRBD1 matches at 11 bases. The germline V gene has CDR1 MNHNS and CDR2 SASEGT. The CDR3 has 14 residues. After removal of 7 bases from V and 7 bases from J, the junction contained 8 bases not matched to a gene.